This T cell receptor beta chain was recovered during a study of cytomegalovirus exposure and HLA in healthy donors. This clone was detected only a few times. No antigen is known for it. There are 15 residues in the CDR3. Looked up from germline, CDR1 is SEHNR and CDR2 is FQNEAQ (reference sequence). V was shortened by 3 bases and J by 2 bases, with 10 bases between the two germline ends. Both 60 Vbeta primers and 13 Jbeta primers went into the PCR. Profiling relied on immunoSEQ multiplex PCR, and the TCRdb table lists in-frame clones only, not all of them. The sample includes about 90,000 clones, less than 85% of them seen just once. Study-wide points: Earlier results showed most TCR beta V segments being productive about 90% or about 30% of the time. A later analysis found that most CMV-associated TCR beta chains appeared HLA-restricted.

The chain recombines TRBV7-9 with TRBJ1-4; TRBD1 might be the D (6 bases). The sequencing sample was made of PBMCs. This TCR was recovered from a woman aged 60 to 75 in good health and CMV-seropositive. CDR3 loop: CASSFGGGTNEKLFF. Written as DNA, the CDR3 is TGTGCCAGCAGCTTCGGCGGGGGCACTAATGAAAAACTGTTTTTT. Filled out from reference TRBV7-9 and TRBJ1-4, the complete variable domain reads DTGVSQNPRHKITKRGQNVTFRCDPISEHNRLYWYRQTLGQGPEFLTYFQNEAQLEKSRLLSDRFSAERPKGSFSTLEIQRTEQGDSAMYLCASSFGGGTNEKLFFGSGTQLSVL.